This T cell receptor beta chain was observed in a study of CD8 T cells in Susac syndrome. RNA, at roughly 0.5 to 1 ug, was reverse transcribed with random hexamers. TCRdb called the immunoSEQ multiplex PCR reads again in MiXCR, with one record for every CDR3 protein. In the table there are around 100,000 distinct CDR3 sequences, approximately 95% of which are singletons. Deletions cut 2 bases from V and 2 bases from J, with 10 bases between. The CDR3 is 15 amino acids. Looked up from germline, CDR1 is MNHNY and CDR2 is SVGAGI (reference sequence). The receptor was derived from a human donor with Susac syndrome. The chain carries TRBV6-6 and TRBJ2-1; no firm D call. Input material: CD8+ T cells from PBMCs. In nucleotides, the CDR3 is TGTGCCAGCAGTTACACCCAAACCCCCTACAATGAGCAGTTCTTC. Amino acids: CASSYTQTPYNEQFF.